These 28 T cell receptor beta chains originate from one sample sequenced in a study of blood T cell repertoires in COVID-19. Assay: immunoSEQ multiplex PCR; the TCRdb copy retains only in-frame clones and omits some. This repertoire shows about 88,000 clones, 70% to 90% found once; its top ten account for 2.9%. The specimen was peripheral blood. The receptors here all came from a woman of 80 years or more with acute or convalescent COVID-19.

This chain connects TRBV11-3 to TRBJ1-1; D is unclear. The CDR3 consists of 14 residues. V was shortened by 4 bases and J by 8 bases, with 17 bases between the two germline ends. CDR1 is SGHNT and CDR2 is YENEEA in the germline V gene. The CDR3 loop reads CASSSSSQATEAFF. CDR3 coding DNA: TGTGCCAGCAGCTCCTCCAGCCAGGCGACCGAAGCTTTCTTT.

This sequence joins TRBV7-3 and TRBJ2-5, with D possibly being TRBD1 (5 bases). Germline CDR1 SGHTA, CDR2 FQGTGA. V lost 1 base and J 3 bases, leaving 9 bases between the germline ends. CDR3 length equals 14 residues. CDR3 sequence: CASSLNSGKETQYF. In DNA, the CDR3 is TGTGCCAGCAGCTTAAATTCAGGGAAAGAGACCCAGTACTTC.

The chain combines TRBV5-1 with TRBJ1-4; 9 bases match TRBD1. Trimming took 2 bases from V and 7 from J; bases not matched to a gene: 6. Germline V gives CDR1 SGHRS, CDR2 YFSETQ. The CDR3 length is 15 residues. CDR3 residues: CASSLQGAEGEKLFF. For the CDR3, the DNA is TGCGCCAGCAGCTTACAGGGGGCCGAGGGTGAAAAACTGTTTTTT.

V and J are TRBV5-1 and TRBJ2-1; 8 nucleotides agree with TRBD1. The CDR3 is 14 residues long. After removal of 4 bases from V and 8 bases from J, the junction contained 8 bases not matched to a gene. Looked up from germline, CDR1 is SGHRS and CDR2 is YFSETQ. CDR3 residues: CASSPGQGPYEQFF. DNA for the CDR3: TGCGCCAGCAGCCCAGGACAGGGACCATATGAGCAGTTCTTC.

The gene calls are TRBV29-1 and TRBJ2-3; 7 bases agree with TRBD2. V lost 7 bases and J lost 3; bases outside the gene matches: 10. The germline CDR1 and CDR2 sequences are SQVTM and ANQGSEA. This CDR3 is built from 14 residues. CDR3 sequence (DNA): TGCAGCGGTGGATTTAGCGGGCCAACAGATACGCAGTATTTT. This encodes CSGGFSGPTDTQYF.

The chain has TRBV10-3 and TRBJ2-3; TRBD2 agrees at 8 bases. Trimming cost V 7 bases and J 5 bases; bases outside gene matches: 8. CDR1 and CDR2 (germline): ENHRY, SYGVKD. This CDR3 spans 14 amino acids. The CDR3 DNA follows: TGTGCCATCACTCCAGCGGGGGTAGGAGATACGCAGTATTTT. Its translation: CAITPAGVGDTQYF.

The CDR3 sequence: CSASREGRQFF. The CDR3 DNA sequence: TGCAGTGCTTCGCGGGAGGGCCGACAGTTCTTC. This chain uses TRBV20-1 with TRBJ2-1, with 9 bases that match TRBD2. Trimming removed 5 bases from V and 13 bases from J; junction bases left unmatched: 6. Germline CDR1 reads DFQATT; CDR2 reads SNEGSKA (reference sequence). The CDR3 runs to 11 residues.

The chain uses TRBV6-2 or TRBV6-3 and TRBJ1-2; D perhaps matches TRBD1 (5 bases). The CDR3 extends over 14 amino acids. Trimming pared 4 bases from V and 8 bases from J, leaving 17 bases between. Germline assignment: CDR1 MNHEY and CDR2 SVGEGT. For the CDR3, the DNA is TGTGCCAGCAGTTTGGGACTCGGGGCGGGAGGCTACACCTTC. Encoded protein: CASSLGLGAGGYTF.

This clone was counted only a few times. The CDR3 loop reads CASNGRGTSNQPQHF. In nucleotides, the CDR3 is TGTGCCAGCAACGGCAGGGGCACTAGCAATCAGCCCCAGCATTTT. The V call is TRBV2, the J call TRBJ1-5; D is perhaps TRBD1 (6 bases). The V gene's germline CDR1 is SNHLY and CDR2 FYNNEI. The V end was cut by 7 bases, the J end by 0 bases, with 13 bases between. CDR3 length: 15 residues.

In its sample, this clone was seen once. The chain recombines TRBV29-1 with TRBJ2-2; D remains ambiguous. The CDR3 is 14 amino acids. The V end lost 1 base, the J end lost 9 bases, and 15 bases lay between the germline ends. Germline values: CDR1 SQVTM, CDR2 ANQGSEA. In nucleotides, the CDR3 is TGCAGCGTTGAAGGGATCGACTCGAGCCGGGAGCTGTTTTTT. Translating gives CSVEGIDSSRELFF.

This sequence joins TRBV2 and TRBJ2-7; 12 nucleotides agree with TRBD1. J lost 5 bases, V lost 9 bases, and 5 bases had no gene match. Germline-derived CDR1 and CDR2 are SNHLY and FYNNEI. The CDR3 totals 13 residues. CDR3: CASTGTGGNEQYF. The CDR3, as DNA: TGTGCCAGTACCGGGACAGGGGGCAACGAGCAGTACTTC.

CDR3 region: CASSLGAPANEKLFF. CDR3 DNA: TGTGCCAGCAGCTTGGGGGCGCCGGCTAATGAAAAACTGTTTTTT. The chain carries TRBV7-6 and TRBJ1-4, with a tentative D call TRBD1 (6 bases). Per germline, CDR1 SGHVS and CDR2 FNYEAQ. Trimming took 3 bases from V and 3 from J, leaving 11 bases between them. The CDR3 has 15 residues.

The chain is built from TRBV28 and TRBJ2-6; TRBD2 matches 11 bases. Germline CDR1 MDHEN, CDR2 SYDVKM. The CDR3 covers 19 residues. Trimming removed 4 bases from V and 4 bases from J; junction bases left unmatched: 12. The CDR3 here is CASSSIAGGVLSGANVLTF. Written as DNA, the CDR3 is TGTGCCAGCAGTTCAATAGCGGGAGGGGTACTCTCCGGGGCCAACGTCCTGACTTTC.

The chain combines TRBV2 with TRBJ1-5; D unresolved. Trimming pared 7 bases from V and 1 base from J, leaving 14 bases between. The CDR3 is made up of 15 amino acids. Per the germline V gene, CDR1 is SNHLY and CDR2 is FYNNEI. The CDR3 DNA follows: TGTGCCAGCAACCGGGATTCAGTGAGCAATCAGCCCCAGCATTTT. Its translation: CASNRDSVSNQPQHF.

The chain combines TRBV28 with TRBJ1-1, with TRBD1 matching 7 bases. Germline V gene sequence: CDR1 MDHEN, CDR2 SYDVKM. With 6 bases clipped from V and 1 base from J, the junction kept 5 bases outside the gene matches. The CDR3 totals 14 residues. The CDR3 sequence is CASSLRQGNTEAFF. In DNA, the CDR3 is TGTGCCAGCAGCCTAAGACAGGGGAACACTGAAGCTTTCTTT.

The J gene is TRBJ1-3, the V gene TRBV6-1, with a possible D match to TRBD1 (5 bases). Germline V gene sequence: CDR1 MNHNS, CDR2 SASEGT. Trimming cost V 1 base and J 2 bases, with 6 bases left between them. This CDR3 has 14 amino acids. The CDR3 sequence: CASSEGGAGNTIYF. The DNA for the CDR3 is TGTGCCAGCAGTGAAGGGGGGGCTGGAAACACCATATATTTT.

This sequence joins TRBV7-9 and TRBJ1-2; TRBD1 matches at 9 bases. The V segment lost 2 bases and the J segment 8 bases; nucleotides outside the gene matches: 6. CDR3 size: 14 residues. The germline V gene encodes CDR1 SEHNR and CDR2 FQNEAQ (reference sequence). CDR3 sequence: CASSLRGQGLGYTF. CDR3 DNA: TGTGCCAGCAGCTTAAGAGGACAGGGGTTAGGCTACACCTTC.

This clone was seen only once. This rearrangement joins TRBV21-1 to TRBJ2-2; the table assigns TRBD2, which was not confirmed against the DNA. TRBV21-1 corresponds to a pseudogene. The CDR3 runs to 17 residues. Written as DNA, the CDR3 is TGTGCCAGCAGCAGTAGCGGGACTAGCGGGGTTTACGGGGAGCTGTTTTTT. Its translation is CASSSSGTSGVYGELFF.

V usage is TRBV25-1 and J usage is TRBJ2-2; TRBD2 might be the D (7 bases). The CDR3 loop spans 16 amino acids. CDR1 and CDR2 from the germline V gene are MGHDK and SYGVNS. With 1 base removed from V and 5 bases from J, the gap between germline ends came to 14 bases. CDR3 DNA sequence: TGTGCCAGCAGTGAATGGGGGGGCGCCGTTACCGGGGAGCTGTTTTTT. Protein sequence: CASSEWGGAVTGELFF.

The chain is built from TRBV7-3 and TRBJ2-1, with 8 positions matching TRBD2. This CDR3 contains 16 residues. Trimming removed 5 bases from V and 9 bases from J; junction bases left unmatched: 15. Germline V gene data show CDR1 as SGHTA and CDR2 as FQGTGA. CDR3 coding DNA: TGTGCCAGCAGCCGAGGACTAGCCTCAGGTTTCGGTGAGCAGTTCTTC. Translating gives CASSRGLASGFGEQFF.

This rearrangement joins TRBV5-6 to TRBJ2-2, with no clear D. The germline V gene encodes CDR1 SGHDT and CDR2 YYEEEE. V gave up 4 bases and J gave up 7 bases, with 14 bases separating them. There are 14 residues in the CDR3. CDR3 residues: CASSPALYGGELFF. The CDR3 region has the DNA TGTGCCAGCAGCCCCGCCCTCTATGGCGGGGAGCTGTTTTTT.

The CDR3 bases are TGTGCCAGCAGCCGGGGTAGCGTCAGCACAGATACGCAGTATTTT. Its protein is CASSRGSVSTDTQYF. The rearrangement links TRBV9 to TRBJ2-3; perhaps TRBD2 as D (5 bases). The germline V gene encodes CDR1 SGDLS and CDR2 YYNGEE. CDR3 size: 15 residues. The V end lost 4 bases, the J end lost 0 bases, and 12 bases lay between the germline ends.

CDR3 loop: CSVVTSGGYDTQYF. CDR3 nucleotides: TGCAGCGTTGTGACTAGCGGGGGGTACGATACGCAGTATTTT. The rearrangement links TRBV29-1 to TRBJ2-3, with 13 bases aligning to TRBD2. The J segment lost 6 bases and the V segment lost 4 bases, leaving 4 bases of the junction unmatched. Germline CDR1 is SQVTM and CDR2 is ANQGSEA. CDR3 size: 14 residues.

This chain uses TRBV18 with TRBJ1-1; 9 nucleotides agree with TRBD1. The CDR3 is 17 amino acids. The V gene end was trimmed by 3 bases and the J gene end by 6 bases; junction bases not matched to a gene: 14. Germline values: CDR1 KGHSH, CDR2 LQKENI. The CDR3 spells CASSPYAPGQGTAEAFF. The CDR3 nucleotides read TGTGCCAGCTCACCGTACGCCCCGGGACAGGGTACCGCTGAAGCTTTCTTT.

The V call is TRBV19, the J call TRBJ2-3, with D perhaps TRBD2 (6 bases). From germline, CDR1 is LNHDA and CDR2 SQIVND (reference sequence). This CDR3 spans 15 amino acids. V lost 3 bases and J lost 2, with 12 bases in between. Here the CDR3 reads CASSIPTGVTDTQYF. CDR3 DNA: TGTGCCAGTAGTATCCCCACGGGGGTCACAGATACGCAGTATTTT.

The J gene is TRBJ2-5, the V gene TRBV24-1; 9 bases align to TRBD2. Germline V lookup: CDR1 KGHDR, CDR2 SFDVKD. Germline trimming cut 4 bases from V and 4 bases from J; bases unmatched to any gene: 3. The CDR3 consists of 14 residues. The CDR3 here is CATSEQGLAETQYF. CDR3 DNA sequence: TGTGCCACCAGTGAACAGGGACTAGCAGAGACCCAGTACTTC.

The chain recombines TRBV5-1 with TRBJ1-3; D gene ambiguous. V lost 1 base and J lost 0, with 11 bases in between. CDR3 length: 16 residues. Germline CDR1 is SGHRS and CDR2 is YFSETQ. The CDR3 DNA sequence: TGCGCCAGCAGCTTGTTTACCAGTCCCTCTGGAAACACCATATATTTT. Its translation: CASSLFTSPSGNTIYF.

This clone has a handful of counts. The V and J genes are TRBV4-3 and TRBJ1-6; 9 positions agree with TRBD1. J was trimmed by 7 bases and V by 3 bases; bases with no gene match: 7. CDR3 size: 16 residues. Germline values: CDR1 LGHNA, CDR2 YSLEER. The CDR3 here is CASSQVPGQGNSPLHF. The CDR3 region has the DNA TGCGCCAGCAGCCAGGTACCGGGACAGGGCAATTCACCCCTCCACTTT.